This T cell receptor (beta chain) was identified in a study of cytotoxic CD8 clonotypes in ibrutinib-treated CLL (TCRdb year 2021). For context, the study as a whole: The cohort included some 14 treatment-naive and approximately twelve relapsed/refractory patients; roughly 17 were IGHV unmutated. On average, each sample yielded 255,043 productive templates and 80,000 to 95,000 productive rearrangements. Responses were partial in around 24 patients and complete in 2; after median about 5.5 years follow-up, roughly 14 stayed in remission and 12 progressed. The response samples were drawn at a median of 12 months into treatment, with a range of roughly 6 to 40 months. Of the approximately 91 people in the trial, some 28 had longitudinal samples available. Cryopreserved peripheral blood mononuclear cells were collected at three points: before therapy, at response, and at either sustained remission or disease progression. Every remission and progressive disease sample was obtained while ibrutinib was still being received by the patients. The full study reports these points: Public clonotypes were found to be uncommon and were observed to contract or remain stable during treatment; the increase in clonality was shown to reflect expansion of private clonotypes at ibrutinib response. Sampling times were not matched between sustained-remission and progressing patients, and lymph node repertoires were not studied. Baseline clonality was found to be higher than that of age-matched healthy donors and was strongly correlated with circulating CD8+ T-cell counts. Clonality rose at ibrutinib response, remained stable during sustained remission, and dropped back toward baseline at progression.

The sample's time point label, decoded: more than 10 months on ibrutinib. For TCR beta library preparation, roughly 2.2 micrograms of genomic DNA were isolated from cryopreserved PBMCs. Longitudinal blood samples from CLL patients on ibrutinib monotherapy were analyzed using high-throughput TCR beta sequencing. The patients took part in an open-label, single-center phase 2 trial of ibrutinib monotherapy. A MiSeq instrument was used for deep resolution sequencing, which targeted depths ranging from 1 in 1 million up to 1 in 200,000 T cells, with coverage averaging 10x for each clonotype. The immunoSEQ hsTCRB Kit was used to generate the TCR beta libraries. In the original analysis: The data were analyzed with ImmunoSEQ Analyzer and ImmunoSEQ Data Assistant, and V, D and J gene assignments followed IMGT definitions. Clonality was computed as one minus normalized Shannon entropy of productive rearrangement frequencies, ranging from 0 to 1. Only overrepresented clonotypes making up at least 0.05% of each patient's repertoire were included in the public clonotype analysis. Fewer than 15 repertoires from age-matched healthy donors, obtained from immuneACCESS, served as clonality controls. TCRdb's version of the immuneACCESS table is confined to in-frame rearrangements and falls short of the full clone set. An unresolved V gene accounts for under half of the shortfall where checked; the remainder is of unknown origin. V and J calls and clone size follow that table, whereas D and trimming were derived from the DNA. In all, the sample holds some 65,000 clones, and around 60% of those were seen once. Of the sample, roughly 15% falls within the top ten clones.

With regard to this clone: The target of this receptor is not known. The sample holds no much larger clone one base away, and base qualities are not on file.

The sequencing here drew on PBMCs, taken after 12 months of ibrutinib treatment. The origin of this receptor is a human donor with chronic lymphocytic leukemia.

The DNA sequence is TGTGCCAGTAAAACAGACGGACAGGGACATTCACCCCTCCACTTT. This is translated as CASKTDGQGHSPLHF. The chain is encoded by TRBV19 joined to TRBJ1-6, with 8 bases matching TRBD1. From the cysteine up to the phenylalanine, the CDR3 has a length of 15 residues. Solely the CDR3 DNA is kept, with 45 bases framed from the first base. The V end gives up 7 bases and the J end 8 bases, leaving 10 bases in the junction not matched to a gene. From a lookup of the germline V gene (reference sequence), CDR1 and CDR2 are LNHDA and SQIVND.